The present T cell receptor beta chain was sequenced within a study of sequential checkpoint blockade in melanoma. The CDR3 runs to 14 residues. Germline V gene lookup returns CDR1 SGDLS and CDR2 YYNGEE. Trimming cost V 3 bases and J 1 base, with 10 bases left between them. Only one count was recorded for this clone. Profiled with immunoSEQ multiplex PCR; TCRdb holds only in-frame clones, not every one. Of about 17,000 clones listed, approximately 70% were seen once; the top ten hold roughly an eighth. Treatment reported: randomized to nivolumab then ipilimumab (arm A) or the reverse (arm B). Sequences were derived from CD8+ T cells sorted from blood (inferred from file names), sampled from a patient given nivolumab and ipilimumab in sequence. The rearrangement links TRBV9 to TRBJ1-1, with no clear D. This receptor was taken from a human donor with melanoma. The CDR3 nucleotides are TGTGCCAGCAGCGCGATCCGGGGGAACACTGAAGCTTTCTTT. Its protein is CASSAIRGNTEAFF.